Listed here are 11 T cell receptor beta chains from one sample, sequenced in a study of cytomegalovirus exposure and HLA in healthy donors (dated by TCRdb to 2017 to 2019). Library prep was done by the immunoSEQ multiplex PCR assay. For the multiplex PCR, a mixture combining 60 forward primers for TCR Vbeta segments and 13 reverse primers for TCR Jbeta segments was used. TCRdb mirrors the immuneACCESS table, restricted to in-frame sequences. Some clones are absent from its copies; in checked studies, under half trace to an unresolved V gene, and the reason for the others is unknown. The sample contains 90,000 to 100,000 clones, approximately 69% of them found a single time. Around 5.6% of the sample rests with the top ten. The sequenced sample was PBMCs. The receptors were gathered from a boy between 10 and 17 years old in good health and CMV-seropositive.

The chain joins TRBV6-1 to TRBJ1-1, with TRBD1 matching 7 bases. Trimming cost V 6 bases and J 2 bases; bases outside gene matches: 9. This CDR3 contains 15 residues. Germline loops: CDR1 MNHNS, CDR2 SASEGT. The CDR3: CASRYRGPSNTEAFF. The CDR3 bases are TGTGCCAGCAGGTACAGGGGCCCCAGTAACACTGAAGCTTTCTTT.

The chain recombines TRBV6-1 with TRBJ2-3; weak D call: TRBD2 (6 bases). V lost 3 bases to trimming and J lost 1 base, with 14 bases between them. CDR3 length: 16 amino acids. The germline V gene has CDR1 MNHNS and CDR2 SASEGT. CDR3 nucleotide sequence: TGTGCCAGCAGTGAGATCCGCGGGGCGGGCACAGATACGCAGTATTTT. Translating it yields CASSEIRGAGTDTQYF.

The rearrangement links TRBV5-1 to TRBJ1-1, with 7 bases that match TRBD1. CDR1 is SGHRS and CDR2 is YFSETQ in the germline V gene. This CDR3 comprises 19 residues. J was trimmed by 3 bases and V by 0 bases; bases with no gene match: 17. CDR3 sequence reads: CASSLALEQGPFGDTEAFF. In DNA form, the CDR3 reads TGCGCCAGCAGCTTGGCCTTAGAACAGGGGCCGTTTGGGGACACTGAAGCTTTCTTT.

This clone was counted a few times. This chain links TRBV19 with TRBJ2-7; TRBD1 is a possible D gene (6 bases). Germline V CDR1 and CDR2: LNHDA, SQIVND (reference sequence). The CDR3 length is 15 residues. Trimming stripped 4 bases from V and 6 bases from J, with 19 bases between. The CDR3 sequence is CASSTTTGTFSEQYF. The CDR3 DNA reads as TGTGCCAGTAGTACCACGACAGGAACTTTTAGCGAGCAGTACTTC.

The rearrangement joins TRBV18 to TRBJ2-3; 7 nucleotides line up with TRBD1. The trim removed 3 bases at V and 2 bases at J, leaving 8 bases unmatched. Per germline, CDR1 KGHSH and CDR2 LQKENI. The CDR3 covers 16 residues. The CDR3 DNA is TGTGCCAGCTCACCCAACACCAGGGGGTCCACAGATACGCAGTATTTT. It encodes CASSPNTRGSTDTQYF.

The rearrangement uses TRBV27 and TRBJ1-5, with 8 bases aligning to TRBD1. The junction had 6 bases not matched to a gene; V was cut back by 2 bases and J by 6 bases. This CDR3 region has 15 residues. From germline, CDR1 is MNHEY and CDR2 SMNVEV (reference sequence). The CDR3 region has the DNA TGTGCCAGCAGTTTAAACAGGGGGAGCCGTCAGCCCCAGCATTTT. Translated: CASSLNRGSRQPQHF.

The chain links TRBV4-3 to TRBJ1-3; D remains ambiguous. V was pared by 0 bases and J by 0 bases, with 12 bases between. The germline V gene encodes CDR1 LGHNA and CDR2 YSLEER. The CDR3 consists of 17 residues. CDR3 amino acids: CASSQDTTGSSGNTIYF. The CDR3 nucleotides read TGCGCCAGCAGCCAAGATACGACGGGTAGCTCTGGAAACACCATATATTTT.

The V gene is TRBV6-6, the J gene TRBJ1-1; the D is unclear. The V gene lost 5 bases and the J gene lost 4 bases, with 8 bases spanning the gap. CDR1 MNHNY and CDR2 SVGAGI come from the germline V gene (reference sequence). The CDR3 has 12 residues. For the CDR3, the DNA is TGTGCCAGCAGTGCTCGCGGCACTGAAGCTTTCTTT. It specifies CASSARGTEAFF.

In this sample, this clone turned up a few times. The CDR3 region has the DNA TGTGCCAGCAGCTTATCGGGACAGGGGGCAAGCTACACCTTC. It is translated as CASSLSGQGASYTF. The chain employs TRBV7-8 and TRBJ1-2; 12 bases align to TRBD1. Losses at the gene ends were 2 bases for V and 9 bases for J; bases not matched to a gene: 4. Germline values: CDR1 SGHVS, CDR2 FQNEAQ. The CDR3 consists of 14 residues.

The chain couples TRBV6-1 to TRBJ2-7; D uncertain. Trimming pared 1 base from V and 5 bases from J, leaving 12 bases between. CDR1 and CDR2 (germline): MNHNS, SASEGT. CDR3 size: 14 residues. The DNA for the CDR3 is TGTGCCAGCAGTGAAGTTACAGAAGTGAACGAGCAGTACTTC. Its protein product is CASSEVTEVNEQYF.

The V call is TRBV10-1, the J call TRBJ2-3; D may be TRBD1 (7 bases). V was pared by 5 bases and J by 4 bases, with 13 bases between. The CDR3 runs 14 residues. Germline V gene data show CDR1 as WNHNN and CDR2 as SYGVQD (reference sequence). CDR3 region: CASSYDREADTQYF. CDR3 coding DNA: TGCGCCAGCAGTTATGACAGGGAGGCAGATACGCAGTATTTT.